This T cell receptor beta chain emerged from a study of blood T cell repertoires in COVID-19. Turning to the study itself: The United States, Italy and Spain provided the acute and convalescent COVID-19 samples. T cells, B-cell-depleted T cells, or PBMCs supplied cDNA or gDNA.

Sequenced by immunoSEQ multiplex PCR; TCRdb stores in-frame clones only, minus some. The profile shows approximately 150,000 clones, approximately 92% of them singletons. The V and J ends lost 4 bases and 0 bases respectively, with 14 bases between them. The CDR3 is 15 amino acids. The germline gives CDR1 SGHRS, CDR2 YFSETQ. The V call is TRBV5-1, the J call TRBJ2-7, with D possibly TRBD1 on 5 matching bases. The TCR was taken from a woman in her fifties or sixties with active COVID-19. Sequencing input: peripheral blood. In DNA form, the CDR3 reads TGCGCCAGCAGCAGGGGCCAAACGGCCTCCTACGAGCAGTACTTC. It is translated as CASSRGQTASYEQYF.